The 26 T cell receptor beta chains below all came from one sample that was sequenced in a study of neurological immune-mediated disorders. MiXCR, run by TCRdb on the 5' RACE reads, gives a single entry per CDR3 protein. This table has under 45,000 distinct CDR3 sequences, about 2.3% appearing once. Sample: PBMCs. These receptors all stem from a middle-aged man with multiple sclerosis.

Many counts were recorded for this clonotype. This chain links TRBV3-1 with TRBJ2-3; TRBD1 matches at 11 bases. In germline, CDR1 is LGHDT, CDR2 YNNKEL (reference sequence). The V gene end was trimmed by 0 bases and the J gene end by 1 base; junction bases not matched to a gene: 0. This CDR3 has 16 amino acids. The CDR3 here is CASSQEGQGGTDTQYF. The CDR3 region has the DNA TGTGCCAGCAGCCAAGAGGGACAGGGGGGCACAGATACGCAGTATTTT.

This clonotype appeared many times. CDR3 protein: CASSRTPRGWYGYTF. The DNA for the CDR3 is TGTGCCAGCAGTCGGACCCCCAGGGGGTGGTATGGCTACACCTTC. This chain connects TRBV7-2 to TRBJ1-2; 7 bases match TRBD1. The germline V gene encodes CDR1 SGHTA and CDR2 FQGNSA. The CDR3 is 15 residues long. V was clipped by 6 bases and J by 5 bases; unmatched bases: 12.

This clonotype showed up many times. The gene calls are TRBV20-1 and TRBJ1-1, with a possible D match to TRBD1 (6 bases). V was cut by 4 bases and J by 0 bases, with 12 bases left in between. The CDR3 extends over 14 amino acids. Germline V gene sequence: CDR1 DFQATT, CDR2 SNEGSKA (reference sequence). Here the CDR3 reads CSATKGGMNTEAFF. The CDR3 DNA sequence: TGCAGTGCTACAAAGGGGGGAATGAACACTGAAGCTTTCTTT.

In this sample, this clonotype turned up many times. V gene TRBV7-8 combines with J gene TRBJ2-5; D possibly corresponds to TRBD2 (5 bases). The length of the CDR3 is 13 residues. The V gene lost 5 bases and the J gene lost 4 bases, with 11 bases spanning the gap. The germline V gene has CDR1 SGHVS and CDR2 FQNEAQ. The CDR3 reads CASSRRRVETQYF. CDR3 DNA sequence: TGTGCCAGCAGCCGGCGGCGGGTAGAGACCCAGTACTTC.

This clonotype has a count of ten or more. The V call is TRBV7-2, the J call TRBJ2-5; 8 bases match TRBD2. The CDR3 length is 14 residues. After removal of 4 bases from V and 4 bases from J, the junction contained 5 bases not matched to a gene. The germline CDR1 and CDR2 sequences are SGHTA and FQGNSA. As DNA, the CDR3 is TGTGCCAGCAGCTCCCGAGCGGGGGTAGAGACCCAGTACTTC. This encodes CASSSRAGVETQYF.

This clonotype is medium-sized within its sample. This chain links TRBV5-1 with TRBJ2-7; 9 bases agree with TRBD1. The ends lost 0 bases at V and 4 bases at J; junction bases unmatched: 5. Per germline, CDR1 SGHRS and CDR2 YFSETQ. The CDR3 consists of 15 residues. The CDR3 region is CASSLDRGPMYEQYF. For the CDR3, the DNA is TGCGCCAGCAGCTTGGACAGGGGGCCTATGTACGAGCAGTACTTC. Together with reference TRBV5-1 and TRBJ2-7, the CDR3 gives the full variable domain: KAGVTQTPRYLIKTRGQQVTLSCSPISGHRSVSWYQQTPGQGLQFLFEYFSETQRNKGNFPGRFSGRQFSNSRSEMNVSTLELGDSALYLCASSLDRGPMYEQYFGPGTRLTVT.

This clonotype was recorded many times. The V gene is TRBV5-1, the J gene TRBJ1-1; TRBD1 aligns across 7 bases. Germline-derived CDR1 and CDR2 are SGHRS and YFSETQ. This CDR3 spans 15 amino acids. Unmatched junction bases numbered 6, after V lost 4 bases and J lost 0 bases. The CDR3 sequence: CASSAGQPLNTEAFF. In nucleotides, the CDR3 is TGCGCCAGCAGCGCGGGACAGCCATTGAACACTGAAGCTTTCTTT.

This clonotype has ten or more counts. The chain joins TRBV12-3 or TRBV12-4 to TRBJ1-5; TRBD1 aligns across 7 bases. This CDR3 region has 16 residues. J lost 1 base, V lost 5 bases, and 8 bases had no gene match. The CDR3 loop is CASSPQGGGSNQPQHF. CDR3 nucleotides: TGTGCCAGCAGTCCCCAGGGGGGAGGCAGCAATCAGCCCCAGCATTTT.

Many counts were recorded for this clonotype. The chain has TRBV10-2 and TRBJ1-1; D is ambiguous. CDR1 WSHSY and CDR2 SAAADI come from the germline V gene. The CDR3 totals 13 residues. The ends were cut back, 2 bases at V and 4 bases at J, with 8 bases in the middle. CDR3 sequence reads: CASSELSGTEAFF. The CDR3 DNA reads TGCGCCAGCAGTGAGCTAAGCGGCACTGAAGCTTTCTTT.

This clonotype showed up many times. The chain links TRBV6-1 to TRBJ1-5; TRBD1 agrees at 7 bases. J was trimmed by 6 bases and V by 6 bases; bases with no gene match: 8. The CDR3 totals 14 residues. Germline-derived CDR1 and CDR2 are MNHNS and SASEGT. As DNA, the CDR3 is TGTGCCAGCAGCCGACAGGGAGTAGGTCAGCCCCAGCATTTT. Amino acid sequence: CASSRQGVGQPQHF.

This clonotype was seen at least ten times. The genes are TRBV29-1 and TRBJ1-5, with D unresolved. V lost 4 bases and J lost 3, with 7 bases in between. Germline V gene sequence: CDR1 SQVTM, CDR2 ANQGSEA. The length of the CDR3 is 12 residues. CDR3 DNA: TGCAGCGTTGCTGAGTACAATCAGCCCCAGCATTTT. Protein: CSVAEYNQPQHF.

There are many counts of this clonotype. The V and J genes are TRBV19 and TRBJ2-7; 12 bases match TRBD1. The CDR3 is made up of 15 amino acids. Trimming cost V 3 bases and J 5 bases; bases outside gene matches: 5. The germline CDR1 and CDR2 sequences are LNHDA and SQIVND (reference sequence). The CDR3 nucleotides are TGTGCCAGTAGTATCTCCGGGACAGGGGGCCACGAGCAGTACTTC. Protein product: CASSISGTGGHEQYF.

This clonotype was seen at least ten times. The chain uses TRBV20-1 and TRBJ2-2; 8 bases map to TRBD1. Germline CDR1 DFQATT, CDR2 SNEGSKA (reference sequence). The CDR3 spans 16 residues. V gave up 4 bases and J gave up 4 bases; unmatched junction bases: 11. In DNA form, the CDR3 reads TGCAGTGCTACCCCAGGATCAGGGGGCGGCACCGGGGAGCTGTTTTTT. It translates to CSATPGSGGGTGELFF.

This clonotype was detected ten times or more. This sequence joins TRBV12-3 or TRBV12-4 and TRBJ2-6, with D unresolved. The CDR3 contains 15 residues. V lost 6 bases, J lost 4 bases, and 13 bases lay in between. The CDR3 nucleotides are TGTGCCAGCAGCTTCGATTCCCTCGGGGCCAACGTCCTGACTTTC. It encodes CASSFDSLGANVLTF.

There are a few counts of this clonotype. The chain carries TRBV5-1 and TRBJ1-2, with TRBD1 as a possible D gene (5 bases). V was cut by 3 bases and J by 0 bases, with 6 bases left in between. Looked up from germline, CDR1 is SGHRS and CDR2 is YFSETQ. The CDR3 length is 13 residues. Here the CDR3 reads CASSWGTNYGYTF. The CDR3 nucleotides are TGCGCCAGCAGCTGGGGGACTAACTATGGCTACACCTTC.

There are many counts of this clonotype. V is TRBV5-6 and J is TRBJ1-1, with D possibly being TRBD1 (5 bases). V was cut by 4 bases and J by 10 bases, with 23 bases left in between. This CDR3 has 15 amino acids. Germline V gene sequence: CDR1 SGHDT, CDR2 YYEEEE. CDR3 residues: CASSISGASRAGAFF. The CDR3 coding sequence is TGTGCCAGCAGCATATCCGGGGCAAGCAGGGCTGGAGCTTTCTTT.

This clonotype was seen repeatedly, ten times or more. J is TRBJ1-2 and V is TRBV5-1; weak D call: TRBD1 (5 bases). V was pared by 1 base and J by 8 bases, with 15 bases between. This CDR3 region has 14 residues. Germline loops: CDR1 SGHRS, CDR2 YFSETQ. The CDR3 DNA follows: TGCGCCAGCAGCTTGTGGCAGGGAGATGGCGGCTACACCTTC. This translates into CASSLWQGDGGYTF.

This clonotype was seen once. In DNA form, the CDR3 reads TGCGCCAGCAGCTTGGGGTTTGAGGGCCAGTCACCCCTCCACTTT. Its translation: CASSLGFEGQSPLHF. This chain connects TRBV5-1 to TRBJ1-6; the D is unclear. The CDR3 has 15 residues. V lost 0 bases, J lost 10 bases, and 14 bases lay in between. The germline CDR1 and CDR2 sequences are SGHRS and YFSETQ.

There are many counts of this clonotype. The chain carries TRBV3-1 and TRBJ2-1; D is tentatively TRBD1 or TRBD2 (5 bases each). Germline assignment: CDR1 LGHDT and CDR2 YNNKEL (reference sequence). The CDR3 runs to 13 residues. The germline V and J ends were trimmed by 0 bases and 9 bases, with 9 bases remaining between them. The CDR3 DNA follows: TGTGCCAGCAGCCAAGAGGGGGTCCGTGAGCAGTTCTTC. Its protein is CASSQEGVREQFF.

This clonotype came up many times. V and J are TRBV2 and TRBJ1-1; D remains unclear. The CDR3 is 13 amino acids. Per the germline V gene, CDR1 is SNHLY and CDR2 is FYNNEI. The V gene lost 5 bases and the J gene lost 3 bases, with 10 bases spanning the gap. CDR3 protein: CASSITTDTEAFF. The CDR3, as DNA: TGTGCCAGCAGTATTACAACGGACACTGAAGCTTTCTTT. The variable domain in full, with the rest retrieved from reference TRBV2 and TRBJ1-1, is EPEVTQTPSHQVTQMGQEVILRCVPISNHLYFYWYRQILGQKVEFLVSFYNNEISEKSEIFDDQFSVERPDGSNFTLKIRSTKLEDSAMYFCASSITTDTEAFFGQGTRLTVV.

This clonotype has a count of ten or more. CDR3 amino acids: CASSAVWTNTEAFF. In DNA, the CDR3 is TGTGCCAGCAGCGCAGTCTGGACCAACACTGAAGCTTTCTTT. The chain carries TRBV9 and TRBJ1-1; no clear D gene. This CDR3 spans 14 amino acids. Trimming removed 3 bases from V and 2 bases from J, with 11 bases in between. CDR1 is SGDLS, CDR2 YYNGEE, per germline.

As to this clonotype: The conserved final phenylalanine or tryptophan is absent from the CDR3, which likely points to a read error. The V call is TRBV28, the J call TRBJ2-4, with D possibly being TRBD2 (6 bases). Trimming pared 3 bases from V and 4 bases from J, leaving 22 bases between. The CDR3 is made up of 18 amino acids. CDR1 MDHEN and CDR2 SYDVKM come from the germline V gene. CDR3 nucleotides: TGTGCCAGCAGTTTGAGAGGAGTTTTATTGGAGGGGAAAAACATTCAGTACGGC. It encodes CASSLRGVLLEGKNIQYG.

The sample holds many counts of this clonotype. V is TRBV28 and J is TRBJ1-1; 7 bases are a match to TRBD1. Germline lookup yields CDR1 MDHEN and CDR2 SYDVKM. Trimming cost V 6 bases and J 4 bases; bases outside gene matches: 11. The CDR3 runs 15 residues. CDR3: CASRWAPRGGTEAFF. The CDR3 DNA is TGTGCCAGCAGATGGGCCCCCAGGGGGGGCACTGAAGCTTTCTTT.

Many counts were recorded for this clonotype. The V and J genes are TRBV20-1 and TRBJ2-1, with 7 bases matching TRBD2. The germline V gene encodes CDR1 DFQATT and CDR2 SNEGSKA (reference sequence). Germline trimming cut 0 bases from V and 5 bases from J; bases unmatched to any gene: 1. The CDR3 covers 13 residues. The CDR3 loop is CSAREGTNNEQFF. DNA of the CDR3: TGCAGTGCTAGAGAAGGGACTAACAATGAGCAGTTCTTC.

In this sample, this clonotype turned up many times. The chain uses TRBV5-1 and TRBJ2-7, with 10 bases lining up with TRBD1. Germline lookup yields CDR1 SGHRS and CDR2 YFSETQ. J gave up 2 bases and V 4 bases, and 6 bases lay outside the gene matches. This CDR3 has 15 residues. CDR3 loop: CASSEGTGDPYEQYF. The CDR3 DNA follows: TGCGCCAGCAGCGAGGGGACAGGGGACCCCTACGAGCAGTACTTC.

This clonotype was seen repeatedly, ten times or more. The chain links TRBV20-1 to TRBJ2-3; 14 bases are shared with TRBD2. This CDR3 spans 17 amino acids. Germline V gene lookup returns CDR1 DFQATT and CDR2 SNEGSKA (reference sequence). After removal of 1 base from V and 3 bases from J, the junction contained 6 bases not matched to a gene. CDR3: CSARGWGTSGGTDTQYF. DNA for the CDR3: TGCAGTGCTAGAGGCTGGGGGACTAGCGGGGGAACAGATACGCAGTATTTT.